This TCR beta chain was recovered during a study of identical twins. Notes on the study in general: Recombination models fit unrelated individuals' TCR alpha sharing but underestimated twins'. The study found excess low generation probability among twin-shared out-of-frame alpha sequences. Memory repertoires lacked the insertion deficit that abundant cord blood beta clonotypes showed.

Germline V gene sequence: CDR1 SGHRS, CDR2 YFSETQ. V was clipped by 3 bases and J by 2 bases; unmatched bases: 2. There are 13 residues in the CDR3. This clonotype was seen only a few times. What it binds is unknown. From the 5' RACE reads, TCRdb called clonotypes with MiXCR, one entry per CDR3 protein. Found here are about 470,000 distinct CDR3 sequences, approximately 24% of them singletons; the top ten hold around 3%. These sequences were also reported in another study, on T cells expressing NK-cell markers. That publication notes: Of the CD8+ T cell pool in roughly six donors, roughly 1.0-7.5% was accounted for by dominant NKG2C+ clonotypes.

The chain combines TRBV5-1 with TRBJ2-7, with 7 bases identical to TRBD1. Sequencing was carried out using CD4+ T cells sorted from blood. The source is a woman aged 18-30 years in good health. The DNA of the CDR3 is TGCGCCAGCAGCTGGGGGACAGCCTACGAGCAGTACTTC. Its translation: CASSWGTAYEQYF.